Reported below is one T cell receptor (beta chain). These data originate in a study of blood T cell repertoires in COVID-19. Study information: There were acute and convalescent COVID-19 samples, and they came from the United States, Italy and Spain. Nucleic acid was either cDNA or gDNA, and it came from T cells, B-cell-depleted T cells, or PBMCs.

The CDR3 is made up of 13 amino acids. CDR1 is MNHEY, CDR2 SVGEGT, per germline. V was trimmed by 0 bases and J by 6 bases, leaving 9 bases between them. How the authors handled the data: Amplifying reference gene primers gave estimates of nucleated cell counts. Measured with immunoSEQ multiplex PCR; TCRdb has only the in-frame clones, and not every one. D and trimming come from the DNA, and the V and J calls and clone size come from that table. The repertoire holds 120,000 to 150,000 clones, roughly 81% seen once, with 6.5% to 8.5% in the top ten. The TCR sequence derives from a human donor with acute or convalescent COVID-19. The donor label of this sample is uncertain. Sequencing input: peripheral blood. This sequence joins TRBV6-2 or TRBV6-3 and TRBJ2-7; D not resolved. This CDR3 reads CASSYSRSLEQYF. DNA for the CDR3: TGTGCCAGCAGTTACTCGAGGAGCCTCGAGCAGTACTTC.